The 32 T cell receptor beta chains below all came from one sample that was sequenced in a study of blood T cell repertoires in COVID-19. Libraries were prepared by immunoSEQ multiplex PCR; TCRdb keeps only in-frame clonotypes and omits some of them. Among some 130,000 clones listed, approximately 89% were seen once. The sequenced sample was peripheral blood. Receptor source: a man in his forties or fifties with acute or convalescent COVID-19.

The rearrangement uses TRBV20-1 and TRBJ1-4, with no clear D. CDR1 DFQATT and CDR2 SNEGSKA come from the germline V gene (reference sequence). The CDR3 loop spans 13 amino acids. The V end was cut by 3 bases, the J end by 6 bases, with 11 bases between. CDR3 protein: CSASSGIDEKLFF. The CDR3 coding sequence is TGCAGTGCTAGTTCCGGGATTGATGAAAAACTGTTTTTT.

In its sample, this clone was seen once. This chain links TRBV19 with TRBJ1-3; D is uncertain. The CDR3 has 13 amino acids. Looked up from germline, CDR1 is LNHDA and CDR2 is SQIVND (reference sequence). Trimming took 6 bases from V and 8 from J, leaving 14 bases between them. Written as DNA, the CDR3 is TGTGCCAGTAGCCAACGGGGTGTTGACACCATATATTTT. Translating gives CASSQRGVDTIYF. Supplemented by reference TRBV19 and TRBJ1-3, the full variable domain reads DGGITQSPKYLFRKEGQNVTLSCEQNLNHDAMYWYRQDPGQGLRLIYYSQIVNDFQKGDIAEGYSVSREKKESFPLTVTSAQKNPTAFYLCASSQRGVDTIYFGEGSWLTVV.

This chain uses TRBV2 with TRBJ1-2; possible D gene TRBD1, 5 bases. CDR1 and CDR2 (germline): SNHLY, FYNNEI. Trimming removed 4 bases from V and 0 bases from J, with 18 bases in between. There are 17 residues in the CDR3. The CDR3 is CASSGEKTAITNYGYTF. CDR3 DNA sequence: TGTGCCAGCAGTGGGGAAAAGACAGCAATCACTAACTATGGCTACACCTTC.

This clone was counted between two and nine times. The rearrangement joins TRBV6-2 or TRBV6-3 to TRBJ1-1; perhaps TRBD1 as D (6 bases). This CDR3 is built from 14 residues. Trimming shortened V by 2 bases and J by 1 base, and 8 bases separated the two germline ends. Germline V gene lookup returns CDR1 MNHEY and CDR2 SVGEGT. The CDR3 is CASSYLQGNTEAFF. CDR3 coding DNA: TGTGCCAGCAGTTACCTACAGGGGAACACTGAAGCTTTCTTT.

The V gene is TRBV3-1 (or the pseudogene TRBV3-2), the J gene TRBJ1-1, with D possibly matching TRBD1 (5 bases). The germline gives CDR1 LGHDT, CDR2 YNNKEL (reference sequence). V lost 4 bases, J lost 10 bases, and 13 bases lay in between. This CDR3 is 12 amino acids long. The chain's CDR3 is CASSRPGLGAFF. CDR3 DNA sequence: TGTGCCAGCAGCCGGCCAGGGCTGGGAGCTTTCTTT.

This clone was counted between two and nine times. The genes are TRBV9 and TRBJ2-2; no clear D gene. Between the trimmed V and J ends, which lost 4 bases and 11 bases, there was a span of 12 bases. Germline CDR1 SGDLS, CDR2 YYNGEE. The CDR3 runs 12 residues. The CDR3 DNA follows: TGTGCCAGCAGCACCCGAACGAGTGAGCTGTTTTTT. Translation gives CASSTRTSELFF. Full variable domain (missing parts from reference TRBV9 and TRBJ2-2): DSGVTQTPKHLITATGQRVTLRCSPRSGDLSVYWYQQSLDQGLQFLIQYYNGEERAKGNILERFSAQQFPDLHSELNLSSLELGDSALYFCASSTRTSELFFGEGSRLTVL.

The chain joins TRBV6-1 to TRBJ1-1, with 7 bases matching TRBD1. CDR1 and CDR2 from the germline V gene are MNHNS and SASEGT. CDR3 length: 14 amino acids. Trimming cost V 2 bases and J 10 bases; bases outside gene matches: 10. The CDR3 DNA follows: TGTGCCAGCAGTGAATACAGGGGAGGAATGCGAGCTTTCTTT. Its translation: CASSEYRGGMRAFF.

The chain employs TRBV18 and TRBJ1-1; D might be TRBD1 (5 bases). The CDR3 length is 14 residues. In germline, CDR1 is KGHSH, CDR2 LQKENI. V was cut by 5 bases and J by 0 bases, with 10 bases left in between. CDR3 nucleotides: TGTGCCAGCTCATCAGTACAGGTGAACACTGAAGCTTTCTTT. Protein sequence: CASSSVQVNTEAFF.

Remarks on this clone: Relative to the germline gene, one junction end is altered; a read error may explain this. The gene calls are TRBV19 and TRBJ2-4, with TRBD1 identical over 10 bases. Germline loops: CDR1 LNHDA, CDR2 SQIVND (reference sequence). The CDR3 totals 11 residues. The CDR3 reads CASSSGQGIGF. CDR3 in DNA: TGTGCCAGTAGCTCGGGACAGGGGATAGGTTTC. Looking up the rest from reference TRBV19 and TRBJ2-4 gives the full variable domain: DGGITQSPKYLFRKEGQNVTLSCEQNLNHDAMYWYRQDPGQGLRLIYYSQIVNDFQKGDIAEGYSVSREKKESFPLTVTSAQKNPTAFYLCASSSGQGIGFGAGTRLSVL.

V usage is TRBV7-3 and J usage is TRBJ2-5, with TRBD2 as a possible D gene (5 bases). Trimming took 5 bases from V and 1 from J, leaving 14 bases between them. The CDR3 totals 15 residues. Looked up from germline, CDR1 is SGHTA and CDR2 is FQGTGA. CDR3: CASSQGLGAQETQYF. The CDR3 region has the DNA TGTGCCAGCAGCCAAGGGTTGGGAGCCCAAGAGACCCAGTACTTC.

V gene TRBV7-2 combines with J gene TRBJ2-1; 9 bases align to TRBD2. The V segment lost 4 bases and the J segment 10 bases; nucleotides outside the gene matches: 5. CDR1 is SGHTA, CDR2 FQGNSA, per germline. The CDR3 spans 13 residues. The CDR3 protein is CASSSGLAGEQFF. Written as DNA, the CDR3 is TGTGCCAGCAGCTCGGGACTAGCTGGAGAGCAGTTCTTC.

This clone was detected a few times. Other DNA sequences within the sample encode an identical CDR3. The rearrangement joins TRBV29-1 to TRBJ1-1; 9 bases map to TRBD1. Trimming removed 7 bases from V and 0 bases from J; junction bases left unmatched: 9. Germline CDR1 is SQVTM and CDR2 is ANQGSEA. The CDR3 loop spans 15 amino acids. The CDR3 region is CSAAPGQGMNTEAFF. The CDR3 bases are TGCAGCGCCGCCCCGGGACAGGGCATGAACACTGAAGCTTTCTTT.

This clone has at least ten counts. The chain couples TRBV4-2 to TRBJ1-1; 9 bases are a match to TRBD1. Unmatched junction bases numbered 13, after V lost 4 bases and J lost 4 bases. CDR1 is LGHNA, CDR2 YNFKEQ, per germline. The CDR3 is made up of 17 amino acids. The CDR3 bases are TGTGCCAGCAGCCCTATAATGGGTACAGGGGGCTTCACTGAAGCTTTCTTT. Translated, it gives CASSPIMGTGGFTEAFF.

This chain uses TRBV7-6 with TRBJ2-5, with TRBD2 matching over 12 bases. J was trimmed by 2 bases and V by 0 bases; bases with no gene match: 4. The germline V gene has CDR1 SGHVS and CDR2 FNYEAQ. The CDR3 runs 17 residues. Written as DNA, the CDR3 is TGTGCCAGCAGCTTAGCGGGACTAGCGGGCGCTCAAGAGACCCAGTACTTC. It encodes CASSLAGLAGAQETQYF.

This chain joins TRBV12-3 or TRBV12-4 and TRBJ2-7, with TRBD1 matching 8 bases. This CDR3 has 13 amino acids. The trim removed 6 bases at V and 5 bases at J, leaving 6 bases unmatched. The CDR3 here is CASRPTGAHEQYF. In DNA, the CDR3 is TGTGCCAGCAGGCCGACAGGGGCCCACGAGCAGTACTTC.

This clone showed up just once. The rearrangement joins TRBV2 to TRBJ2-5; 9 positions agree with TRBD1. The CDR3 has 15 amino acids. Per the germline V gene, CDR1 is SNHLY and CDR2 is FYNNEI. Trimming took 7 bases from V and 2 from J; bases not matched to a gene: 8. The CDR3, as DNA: TGTGCCAGCAAACACCCAGACAGGGGGCAAGAGACCCAGTACTTC. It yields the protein CASKHPDRGQETQYF.

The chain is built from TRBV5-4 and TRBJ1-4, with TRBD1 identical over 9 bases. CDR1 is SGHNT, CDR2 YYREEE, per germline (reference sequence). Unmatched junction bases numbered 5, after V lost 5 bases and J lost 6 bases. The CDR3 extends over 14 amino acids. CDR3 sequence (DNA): TGTGCCAGCAGTAGCCGGGACAGGGATGAAAAACTGTTTTTT. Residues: CASSSRDRDEKLFF.

The CDR3 DNA sequence: TGTGCCAGCAGCCGTACCCTACCAGGGGTGAATGGCTACACCTTC. It specifies CASSRTLPGVNGYTF. The J gene is TRBJ1-2, the V gene TRBV6-6; possibly TRBD1 for D (6 bases). Per germline, CDR1 MNHNY and CDR2 SVGAGI (reference sequence). The CDR3 extends over 15 amino acids. The V gene lost 6 bases and the J gene lost 6 bases, with 20 bases spanning the gap.

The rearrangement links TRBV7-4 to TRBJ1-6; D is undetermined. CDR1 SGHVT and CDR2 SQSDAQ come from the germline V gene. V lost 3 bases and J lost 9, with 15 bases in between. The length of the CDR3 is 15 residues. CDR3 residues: CASSFPPSKSSPLHF. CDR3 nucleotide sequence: TGTGCCAGCAGCTTTCCCCCCTCGAAGAGTTCACCCCTCCACTTT.

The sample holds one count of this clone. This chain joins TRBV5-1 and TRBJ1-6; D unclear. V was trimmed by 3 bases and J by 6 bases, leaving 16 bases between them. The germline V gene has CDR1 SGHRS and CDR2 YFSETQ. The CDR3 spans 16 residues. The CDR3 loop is CASSSRDKDGNSPLHF. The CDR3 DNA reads TGCGCCAGCAGCTCGCGGGATAAGGATGGTAATTCACCCCTCCACTTT.

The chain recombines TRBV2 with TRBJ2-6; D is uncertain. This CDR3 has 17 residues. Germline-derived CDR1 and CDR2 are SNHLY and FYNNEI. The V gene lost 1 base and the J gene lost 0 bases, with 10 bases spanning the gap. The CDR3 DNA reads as TGTGCCAGCAGTGAAGTTACACCAGGCTCTGGGGCCAACGTCCTGACTTTC. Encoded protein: CASSEVTPGSGANVLTF.

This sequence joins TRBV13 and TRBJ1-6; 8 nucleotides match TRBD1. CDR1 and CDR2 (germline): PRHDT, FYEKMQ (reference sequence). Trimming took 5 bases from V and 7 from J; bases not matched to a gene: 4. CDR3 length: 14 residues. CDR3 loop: CASSHRQGNSPLHF. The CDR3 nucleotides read TGTGCCAGCAGCCACCGACAGGGGAATTCACCCCTCCACTTT.

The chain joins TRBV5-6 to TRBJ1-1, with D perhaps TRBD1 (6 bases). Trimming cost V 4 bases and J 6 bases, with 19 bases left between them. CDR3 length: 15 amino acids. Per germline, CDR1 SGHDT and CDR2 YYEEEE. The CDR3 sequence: CASSPGPWGQAEAFF. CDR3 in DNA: TGTGCCAGCAGCCCCGGTCCCTGGGGGCAGGCTGAAGCTTTCTTT.

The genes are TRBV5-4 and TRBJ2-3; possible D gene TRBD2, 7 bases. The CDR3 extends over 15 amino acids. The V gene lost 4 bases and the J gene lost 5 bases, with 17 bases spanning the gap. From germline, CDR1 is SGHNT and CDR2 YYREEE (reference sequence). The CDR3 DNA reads TGTGCCAGCAGCCCCGGGGGGCGAGGGGGAGATACGCAGTATTTT. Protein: CASSPGGRGGDTQYF. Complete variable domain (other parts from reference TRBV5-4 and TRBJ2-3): ETGVTQSPTHLIKTRGQQVTLRCSSQSGHNTVSWYQQALGQGPQFIFQYYREEENGRGNFPPRFSGLQFPNYSSELNVNALELDDSALYLCASSPGGRGGDTQYFGPGTRLTVL.

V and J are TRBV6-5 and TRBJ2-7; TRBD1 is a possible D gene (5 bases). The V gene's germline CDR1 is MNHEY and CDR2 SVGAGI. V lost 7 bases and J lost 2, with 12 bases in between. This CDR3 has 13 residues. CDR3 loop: CASTSTGAYEQYF. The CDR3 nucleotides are TGTGCCAGCACTTCCACAGGAGCCTACGAGCAGTACTTC.

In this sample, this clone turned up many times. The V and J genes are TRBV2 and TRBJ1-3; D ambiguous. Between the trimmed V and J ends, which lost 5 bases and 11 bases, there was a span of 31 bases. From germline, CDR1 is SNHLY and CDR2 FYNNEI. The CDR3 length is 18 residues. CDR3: CASSYHRRRAGGFDSIYF. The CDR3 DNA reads TGTGCCAGCAGTTACCATCGGCGACGGGCGGGAGGGTTTGACTCCATATATTTT.

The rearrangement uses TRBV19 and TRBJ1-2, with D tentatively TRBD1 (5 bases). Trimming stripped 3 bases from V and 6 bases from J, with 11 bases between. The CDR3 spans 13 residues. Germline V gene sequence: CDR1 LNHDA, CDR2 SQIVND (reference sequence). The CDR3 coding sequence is TGTGCCAGTAGTATTCCAGGGCCGGATGGCTACACCTTC. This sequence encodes CASSIPGPDGYTF.

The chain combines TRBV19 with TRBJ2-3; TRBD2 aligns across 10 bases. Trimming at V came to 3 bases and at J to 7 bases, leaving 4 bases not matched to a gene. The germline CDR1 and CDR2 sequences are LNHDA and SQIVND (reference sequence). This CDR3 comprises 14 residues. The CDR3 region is CASSIGTSVNTQYF. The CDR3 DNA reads TGTGCCAGTAGTATCGGGACTAGCGTAAATACGCAGTATTTT.

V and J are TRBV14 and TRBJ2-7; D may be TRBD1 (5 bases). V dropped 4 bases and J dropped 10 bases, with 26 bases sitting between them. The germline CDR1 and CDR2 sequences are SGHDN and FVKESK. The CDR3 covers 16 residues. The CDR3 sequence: CASSLQKGLPYEYQYF. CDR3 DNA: TGTGCCAGCAGCCTCCAAAAGGGGCTTCCTTACGAGTACCAGTACTTC.

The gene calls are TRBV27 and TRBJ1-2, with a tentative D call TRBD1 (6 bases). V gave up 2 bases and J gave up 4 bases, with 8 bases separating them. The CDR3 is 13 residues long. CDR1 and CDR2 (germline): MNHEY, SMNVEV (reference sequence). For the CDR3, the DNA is TGTGCCAGCAGTTTAAGAGGGGGCTATGGCTACACCTTC. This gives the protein CASSLRGGYGYTF.

The CDR3 nucleotides read TGTGCCAGCCACCCGGGACAAACAGATACGCAGTATTTT. Protein sequence: CASHPGQTDTQYF. This chain uses TRBV7-8 with TRBJ2-3, with D possibly being TRBD1 (6 bases). CDR1 and CDR2 from the germline V gene are SGHVS and FQNEAQ. V was pared by 8 bases and J by 3 bases, with 12 bases between. This CDR3 is built from 13 residues.

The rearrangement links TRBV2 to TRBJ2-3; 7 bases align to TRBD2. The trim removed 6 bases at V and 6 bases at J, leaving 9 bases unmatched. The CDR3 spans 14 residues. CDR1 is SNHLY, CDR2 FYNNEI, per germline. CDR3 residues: CASSLGAGLDTQYF. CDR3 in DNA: TGTGCCAGCAGCCTCGGAGCGGGGTTGGATACGCAGTATTTT.